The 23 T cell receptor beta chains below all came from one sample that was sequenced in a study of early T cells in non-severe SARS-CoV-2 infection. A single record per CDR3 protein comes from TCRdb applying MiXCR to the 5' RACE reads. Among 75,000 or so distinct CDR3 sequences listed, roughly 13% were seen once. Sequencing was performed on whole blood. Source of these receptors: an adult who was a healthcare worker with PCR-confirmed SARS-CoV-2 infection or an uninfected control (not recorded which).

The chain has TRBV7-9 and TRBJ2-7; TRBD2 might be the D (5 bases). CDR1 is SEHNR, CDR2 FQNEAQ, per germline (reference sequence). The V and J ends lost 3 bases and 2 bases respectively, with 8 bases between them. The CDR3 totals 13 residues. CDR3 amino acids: CASSLTTTYEQYF. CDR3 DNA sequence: TGTGCCAGCAGCTTGACTACCACCTACGAGCAGTACTTC.

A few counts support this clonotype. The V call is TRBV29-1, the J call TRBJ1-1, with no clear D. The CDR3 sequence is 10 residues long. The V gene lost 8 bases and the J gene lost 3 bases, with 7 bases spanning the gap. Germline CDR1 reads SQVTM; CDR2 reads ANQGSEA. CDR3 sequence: CSSRDTEAFF. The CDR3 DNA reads TGCAGCTCCCGCGACACTGAAGCTTTCTTT.

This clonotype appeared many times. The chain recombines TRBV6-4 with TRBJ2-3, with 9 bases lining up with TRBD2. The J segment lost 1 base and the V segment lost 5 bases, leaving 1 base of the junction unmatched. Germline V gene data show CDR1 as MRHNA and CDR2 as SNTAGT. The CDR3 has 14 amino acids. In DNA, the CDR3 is TGTGCCAGCAGTCCTAGCGGGGGCACAGATACGCAGTATTTT. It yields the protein CASSPSGGTDTQYF.

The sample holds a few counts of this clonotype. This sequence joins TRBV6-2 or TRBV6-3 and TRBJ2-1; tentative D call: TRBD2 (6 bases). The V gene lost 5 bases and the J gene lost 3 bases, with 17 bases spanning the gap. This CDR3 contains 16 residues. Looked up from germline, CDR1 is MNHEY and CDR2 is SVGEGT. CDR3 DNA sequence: TGTGCCAGCAGTCCAATGGCGGGGTTAAACTACAATGAGCAGTTCTTC. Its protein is CASSPMAGLNYNEQFF.

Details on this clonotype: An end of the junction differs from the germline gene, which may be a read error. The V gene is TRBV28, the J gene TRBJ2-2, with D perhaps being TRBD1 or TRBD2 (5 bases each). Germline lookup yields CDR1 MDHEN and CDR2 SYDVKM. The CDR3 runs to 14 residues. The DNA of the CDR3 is TGTGCCAGCAACAAATTCAGGGCCACCGGGGAGATGTTTTTT. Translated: CASNKFRATGEMFF.

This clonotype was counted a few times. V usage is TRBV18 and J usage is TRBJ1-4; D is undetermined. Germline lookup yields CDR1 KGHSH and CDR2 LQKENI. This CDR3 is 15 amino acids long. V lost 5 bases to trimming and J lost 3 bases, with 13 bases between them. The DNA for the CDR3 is TGTGCCAGCTCATCCCCGGAGGACCCTAATGAAAAACTGTTTTTT. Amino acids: CASSSPEDPNEKLFF.

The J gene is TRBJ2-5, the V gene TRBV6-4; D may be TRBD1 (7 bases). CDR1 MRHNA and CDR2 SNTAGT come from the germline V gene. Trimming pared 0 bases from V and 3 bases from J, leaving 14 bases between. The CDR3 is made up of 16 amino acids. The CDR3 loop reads CASSDSPGGGKETQYF. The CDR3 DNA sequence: TGTGCCAGCAGTGACTCCCCTGGAGGGGGCAAAGAGACCCAGTACTTC.

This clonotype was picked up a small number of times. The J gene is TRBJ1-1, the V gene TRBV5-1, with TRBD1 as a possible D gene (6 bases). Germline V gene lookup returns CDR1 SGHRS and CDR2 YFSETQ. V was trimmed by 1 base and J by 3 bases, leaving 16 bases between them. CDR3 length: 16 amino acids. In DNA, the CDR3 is TGCGCCAGCAGCTTGTTCACGGGGGGCAGGTACACTGAAGCTTTCTTT. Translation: CASSLFTGGRYTEAFF.

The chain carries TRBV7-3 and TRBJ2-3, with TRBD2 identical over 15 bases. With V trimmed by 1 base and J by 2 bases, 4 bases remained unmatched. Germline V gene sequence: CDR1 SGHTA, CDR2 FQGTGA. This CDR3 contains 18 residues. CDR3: CASSLRGLAGGITDTQYF. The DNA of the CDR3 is TGTGCCAGCAGCTTAAGGGGACTAGCGGGGGGTATCACAGATACGCAGTATTTT.

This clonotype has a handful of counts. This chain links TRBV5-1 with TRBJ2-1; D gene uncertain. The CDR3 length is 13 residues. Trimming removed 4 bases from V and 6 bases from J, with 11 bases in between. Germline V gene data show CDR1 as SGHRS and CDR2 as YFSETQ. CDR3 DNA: TGCGCCAGCAGCAGGGCCAACCTCAATGAGCAGTTCTTC. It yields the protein CASSRANLNEQFF. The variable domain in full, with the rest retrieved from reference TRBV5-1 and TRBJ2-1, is KAGVTQTPRYLIKTRGQQVTLSCSPISGHRSVSWYQQTPGQGLQFLFEYFSETQRNKGNFPGRFSGRQFSNSRSEMNVSTLELGDSALYLCASSRANLNEQFFGPGTRLTVL.

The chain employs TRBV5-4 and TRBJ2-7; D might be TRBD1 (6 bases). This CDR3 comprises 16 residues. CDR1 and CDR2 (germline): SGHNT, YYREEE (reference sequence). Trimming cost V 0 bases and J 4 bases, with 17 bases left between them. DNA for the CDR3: TGTGCCAGCAGCTTGGGAAACCCCGGGACAAATTACGAGCAGTACTTC. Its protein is CASSLGNPGTNYEQYF.

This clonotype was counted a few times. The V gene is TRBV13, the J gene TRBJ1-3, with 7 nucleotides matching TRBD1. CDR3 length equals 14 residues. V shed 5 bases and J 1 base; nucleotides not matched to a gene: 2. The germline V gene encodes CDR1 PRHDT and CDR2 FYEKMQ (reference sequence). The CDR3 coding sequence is TGTGCCAGCAGCAAGACAGGGTCTGGAAACACCATATATTTT. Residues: CASSKTGSGNTIYF.

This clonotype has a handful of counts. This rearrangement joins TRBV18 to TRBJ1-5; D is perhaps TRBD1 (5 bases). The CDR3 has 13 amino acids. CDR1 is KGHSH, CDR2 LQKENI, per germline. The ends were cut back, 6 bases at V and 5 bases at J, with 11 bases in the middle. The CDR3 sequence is CASSYGTYQPQHF. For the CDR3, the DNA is TGTGCCAGCTCCTATGGGACCTATCAGCCCCAGCATTTT.

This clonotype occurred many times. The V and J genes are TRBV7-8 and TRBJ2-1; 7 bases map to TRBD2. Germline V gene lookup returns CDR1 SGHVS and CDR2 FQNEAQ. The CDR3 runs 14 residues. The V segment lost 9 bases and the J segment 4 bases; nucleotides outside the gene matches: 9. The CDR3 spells CASARPGGYNEQFF. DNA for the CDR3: TGTGCCAGTGCCAGGCCGGGGGGATACAATGAGCAGTTCTTC.

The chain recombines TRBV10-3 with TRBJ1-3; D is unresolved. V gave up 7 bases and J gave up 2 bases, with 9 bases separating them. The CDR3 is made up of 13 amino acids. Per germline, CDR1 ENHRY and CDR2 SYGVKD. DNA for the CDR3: TGTGCCATCAATTCAGGACCTGGAAACACCATATATTTT. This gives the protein CAINSGPGNTIYF.

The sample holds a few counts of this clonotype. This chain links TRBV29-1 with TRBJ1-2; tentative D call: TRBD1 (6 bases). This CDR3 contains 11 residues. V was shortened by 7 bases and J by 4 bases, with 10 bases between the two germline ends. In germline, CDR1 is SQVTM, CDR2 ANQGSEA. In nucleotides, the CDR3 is TGCAGCGCCGGACAGACCTATGGCTACACCTTC. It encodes CSAGQTYGYTF. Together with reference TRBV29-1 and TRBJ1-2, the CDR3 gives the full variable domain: SAVISQKPSRDICQRGTSLTIQCQVDSQVTMMFWYRQQPGQSLTLIATANQGSEATYESGFVIDKFPISRPNLTFSTLTVSNMSPEDSSIYLCSAGQTYGYTFGSGTRLTVV.

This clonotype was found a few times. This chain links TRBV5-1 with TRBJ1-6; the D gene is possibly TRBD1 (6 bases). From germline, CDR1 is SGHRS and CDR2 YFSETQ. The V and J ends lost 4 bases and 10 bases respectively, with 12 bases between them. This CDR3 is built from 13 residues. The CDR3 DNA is TGCGCCAGCAGCCAAGAGGGGGACTCACCCCTCCACTTT. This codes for CASSQEGDSPLHF.

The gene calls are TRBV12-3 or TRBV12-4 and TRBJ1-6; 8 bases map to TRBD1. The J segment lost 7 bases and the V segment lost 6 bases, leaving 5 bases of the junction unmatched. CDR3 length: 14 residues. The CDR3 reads CASRGTGQNSPLHF. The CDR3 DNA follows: TGTGCCAGCAGGGGGACAGGACAAAATTCACCCCTCCACTTT.

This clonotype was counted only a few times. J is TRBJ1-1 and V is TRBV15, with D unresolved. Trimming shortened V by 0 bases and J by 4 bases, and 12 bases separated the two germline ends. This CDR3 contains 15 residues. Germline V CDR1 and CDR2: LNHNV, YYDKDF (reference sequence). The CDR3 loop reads CATSRDLMSGTEAFF. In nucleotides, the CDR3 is TGTGCCACCAGCAGAGATTTGATGTCGGGCACTGAAGCTTTCTTT.

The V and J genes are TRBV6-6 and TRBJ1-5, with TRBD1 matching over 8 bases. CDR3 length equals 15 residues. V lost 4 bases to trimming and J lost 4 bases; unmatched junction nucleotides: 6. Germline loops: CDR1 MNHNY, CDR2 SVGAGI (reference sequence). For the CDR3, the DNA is TGTGCCAGCAGTTCCCGACAGGGGACGAATCAGCCCCAGCATTTT. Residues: CASSSRQGTNQPQHF.

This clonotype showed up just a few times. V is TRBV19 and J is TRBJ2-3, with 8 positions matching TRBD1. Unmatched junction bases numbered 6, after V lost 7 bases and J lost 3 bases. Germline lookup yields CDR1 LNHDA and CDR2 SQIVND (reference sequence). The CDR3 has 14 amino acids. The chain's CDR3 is CASNDRGPTDTQYF. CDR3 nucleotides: TGTGCCAGTAACGACAGGGGCCCAACAGATACGCAGTATTTT.

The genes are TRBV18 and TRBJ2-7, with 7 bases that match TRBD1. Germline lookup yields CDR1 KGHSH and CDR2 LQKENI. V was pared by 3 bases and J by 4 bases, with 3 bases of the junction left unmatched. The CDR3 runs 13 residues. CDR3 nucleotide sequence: TGTGCCAGCTCACCTCGACAGGGATACGAGCAGTACTTC. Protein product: CASSPRQGYEQYF.

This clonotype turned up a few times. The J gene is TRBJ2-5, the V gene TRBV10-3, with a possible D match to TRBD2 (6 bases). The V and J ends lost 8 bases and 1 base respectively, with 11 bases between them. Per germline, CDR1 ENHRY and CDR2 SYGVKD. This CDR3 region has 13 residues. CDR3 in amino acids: CAIGQGGQETQYF. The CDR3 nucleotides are TGTGCCATCGGGCAGGGAGGCCAAGAGACCCAGTACTTC.